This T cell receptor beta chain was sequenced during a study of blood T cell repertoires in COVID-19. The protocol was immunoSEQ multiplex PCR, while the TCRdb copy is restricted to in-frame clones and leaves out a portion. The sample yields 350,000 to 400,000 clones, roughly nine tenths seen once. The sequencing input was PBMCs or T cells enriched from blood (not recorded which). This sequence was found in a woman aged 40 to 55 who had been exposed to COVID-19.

CDR3 in DNA: TGTGCCAGCAGCCGAGGAGACTCTGGGGCCAACGTCCTGACTTTC. This codes for CASSRGDSGANVLTF. The chain links TRBV6-5 to TRBJ2-6; D remains ambiguous. The V end was cut by 6 bases, the J end by 0 bases, with 9 bases between. This CDR3 comprises 15 residues. The germline gives CDR1 MNHEY, CDR2 SVGAGI.